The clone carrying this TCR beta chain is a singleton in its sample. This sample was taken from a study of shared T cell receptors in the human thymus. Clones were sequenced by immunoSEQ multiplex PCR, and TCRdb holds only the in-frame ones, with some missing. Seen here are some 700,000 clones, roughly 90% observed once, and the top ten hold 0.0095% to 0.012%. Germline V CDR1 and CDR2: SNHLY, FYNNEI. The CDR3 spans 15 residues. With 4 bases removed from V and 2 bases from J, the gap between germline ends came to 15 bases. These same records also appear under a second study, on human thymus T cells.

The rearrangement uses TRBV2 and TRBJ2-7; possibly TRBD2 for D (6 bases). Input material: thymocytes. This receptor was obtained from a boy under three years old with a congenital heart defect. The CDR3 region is CASSASRDWPYEQYF. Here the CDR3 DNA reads TGTGCCAGCAGTGCGTCCCGGGACTGGCCCTACGAGCAGTACTTC. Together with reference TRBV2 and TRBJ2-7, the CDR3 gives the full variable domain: EPEVTQTPSHQVTQMGQEVILRCVPISNHLYFYWYRQILGQKVEFLVSFYNNEISEKSEIFDDQFSVERPDGSNFTLKIRSTKLEDSAMYFCASSASRDWPYEQYFGPGTRLTVT.